These 30 T cell receptor beta chains came from one sample sequenced in a study of immune evolution from preneoplasia to lung adenocarcinoma. Clones were read by immunoSEQ multiplex PCR, and TCRdb kept only the in-frame ones, dropping some. The data show about 2,000 clones, just over 85% seen once. Material for sequencing was FFPE adjacent normal lung tissue. These receptors all come from a person aged 70 to 85 with lung adenocarcinoma.

The chain links TRBV20-1 to TRBJ1-1; D is unresolved. With 0 bases removed from V and 7 bases from J, the gap between germline ends came to 6 bases. CDR1 is DFQATT, CDR2 SNEGSKA, per germline (reference sequence). This CDR3 is built from 11 residues. Here the CDR3 DNA reads TGCAGTGCTAGAGACAAGGTTGAAGCTTTCTTT. Encoded protein: CSARDKVEAFF.

The chain is built from TRBV7-9 and TRBJ1-2, with a possible D match to TRBD1 (6 bases). V was clipped by 7 bases and J by 4 bases, with 10 bases between them. From germline, CDR1 is SEHNR and CDR2 FQNEAQ (reference sequence). CDR3 size: 12 residues. CDR3 residues: CASNQGIYGYTF. CDR3 coding DNA: TGTGCCAGCAACCAGGGGATCTATGGCTACACCTTC.

The chain carries TRBV4-1 and TRBJ2-1; D perhaps matches TRBD2 (6 bases). CDR1 and CDR2 (germline): MGHRA, YSYEKL. Trimming left V 0 bases short and J 9 bases short, with 21 bases between. The CDR3 sequence is 17 residues long. In nucleotides, the CDR3 is TGCGCCAGCAGCCAAGAGGGGCGGGGCCCACAGGCAGGTGAGCAGTTCTTC. Translated: CASSQEGRGPQAGEQFF.

The V and J genes are TRBV6-6 and TRBJ2-2; D unresolved. The germline V gene has CDR1 MNHNY and CDR2 SVGAGI (reference sequence). The CDR3 totals 12 residues. V lost 8 bases and J 5 bases, leaving 9 bases between the germline ends. This CDR3 is CASQGYTGELFF. CDR3 nucleotide sequence: TGTGCCAGCCAAGGTTATACCGGGGAGCTGTTTTTT.

CDR3 bases: TGTGCCAGTAGTTGGGGACCCCTTGGCTCCTACGAGCAGTACTTC. Its protein is CASSWGPLGSYEQYF. V gene TRBV19 combines with J gene TRBJ2-7; D possibly uses TRBD1 or TRBD2 (5 bases each). The germline CDR1 and CDR2 sequences are LNHDA and SQIVND (reference sequence). V lost 5 bases, J lost 0 bases, and 14 bases lay in between. This CDR3 comprises 15 residues.

The chain employs TRBV30 and TRBJ2-7; D is ambiguous. The CDR3 has 11 amino acids. V dropped 3 bases and J dropped 3 bases, with 6 bases sitting between them. Germline assignment: CDR1 GTSNPN and CDR2 SVGIG (reference sequence). The CDR3 DNA is TGTGCCTGGAGGAGAGACTACGAGCAGTACTTC. It codes for CAWRRDYEQYF.

The chain employs TRBV29-1 and TRBJ2-3, with D tentatively TRBD2 (5 bases). Germline CDR1 and CDR2: SQVTM and ANQGSEA. This CDR3 has 15 amino acids. Trimming pared 6 bases from V and 8 bases from J, leaving 24 bases between. The CDR3: CSVGASGNSNPTQYF. CDR3 sequence (DNA): TGCAGCGTCGGAGCCTCCGGGAACTCCAATCCTACGCAGTATTTT.

Details on this clone: One end of the junction does not line up with germline, which may come from a read error. CDR3 protein: CATSGTGDTEAFF. The CDR3 DNA sequence: TGCGCCACCAGCGGTACAGGCGACACTGAAGCTTTCTTT. The chain employs TRBV5-1 and TRBJ1-1, with D possibly matching TRBD1 (5 bases). Looked up from germline, CDR1 is SGHRS and CDR2 is YFSETQ. This CDR3 is 13 amino acids long.

This rearrangement joins TRBV11-2 to TRBJ1-1; D is ambiguous. This CDR3 comprises 14 residues. Looked up from germline, CDR1 is SGHAT and CDR2 is FQNNGV. The V and J ends lost 2 bases and 3 bases respectively, with 10 bases between them. DNA for the CDR3: TGTGCCAGCAGCTTATATGGCAGGCACACTGAAGCTTTCTTT. As protein: CASSLYGRHTEAFF.

The V gene is TRBV7-9, the J gene TRBJ2-3, with 7 bases fitting TRBD1. Per the germline V gene, CDR1 is SEHNR and CDR2 is FQNEAQ (reference sequence). V trimming: 4 bases; J trimming: 3 bases; junction bases outside the gene matches: 7. This CDR3 contains 15 residues. The CDR3 is CASSSTTGSTDTQYF. CDR3 nucleotide sequence: TGTGCCAGCAGCTCCACGACAGGGAGTACAGATACGCAGTATTTT.

This clone has just one count. The gene calls are TRBV30 and TRBJ1-1; tentatively, D is TRBD1 (6 bases). Germline assignment: CDR1 GTSNPN and CDR2 SVGIG (reference sequence). This CDR3 region has 13 residues. V lost 3 bases and J 5 bases, leaving 13 bases between the germline ends. The CDR3, as DNA: TGTGCCTGGAGAGTCGAAGGGGGTACTGAAGCTTTCTTT. It is translated as CAWRVEGGTEAFF. The variable domain in full, with the rest retrieved from reference TRBV30 and TRBJ1-1, is SQTIHQWPATLVQPVGSPLSLECTVEGTSNPNLYWYRQAAGRGLQLLFYSVGIGQISSEVPQNLSASRPQDRQFILSSKKLLLSDSGFYLCAWRVEGGTEAFFGQGTRLTVV.

The V and J genes are TRBV29-1 and TRBJ2-5, with TRBD1 matching 11 bases. This CDR3 has 15 residues. Per germline, CDR1 SQVTM and CDR2 ANQGSEA. Losses at the gene ends were 1 base for V and 5 bases for J; bases not matched to a gene: 6. CDR3 sequence: CSVEADRGRAETQYF. Written as DNA, the CDR3 is TGCAGCGTTGAAGCGGACAGGGGGCGAGCGGAGACCCAGTACTTC.

The chain combines TRBV9 with TRBJ2-1; 11 bases line up with TRBD1. CDR1 is SGDLS and CDR2 is YYNGEE in the germline V gene. With 5 bases clipped from V and 1 base from J, the junction kept 5 bases outside the gene matches. The CDR3 sequence is 16 residues long. CDR3: CASSERDRGSYNEQFF. The CDR3 DNA sequence: TGTGCCAGCAGTGAAAGGGACAGGGGGTCCTACAATGAGCAGTTCTTC.

The CDR3: CASVALAGPNEQYF. The CDR3 DNA sequence: TGTGCCAGCGTCGCTCTTGCTGGTCCCAACGAGCAGTACTTC. This sequence joins TRBV6-5 and TRBJ2-7; D call uncertain. Per germline, CDR1 MNHEY and CDR2 SVGAGI. The V end was cut by 8 bases, the J end by 5 bases, with 19 bases between. The CDR3 totals 14 residues.

This rearrangement joins TRBV7-9 to TRBJ1-4; maybe TRBD1 (6 bases). Trimming stripped 5 bases from V and 8 bases from J, with 9 bases between. CDR3 length equals 12 residues. The germline V gene has CDR1 SEHNR and CDR2 FQNEAQ (reference sequence). The CDR3, as DNA: TGTGCCAGCAGCCGGGGGGCGGAAAAACTGTTTTTT. Residues: CASSRGAEKLFF.

This clone has just one count. This sequence joins TRBV21-1 and TRBJ1-5; the listed D gene, TRBD1, was not tested against the DNA. TRBV21-1 is labeled a pseudogene. The CDR3 consists of 18 residues. The CDR3 loop reads CASSKSDRRSLGNQPQHF. CDR3 coding DNA: TGTGCCAGCAGCAAATCAGACAGGCGGAGTCTTGGCAATCAGCCCCAGCATTTT.

This rearrangement joins TRBV4-1 to TRBJ2-7, with D unclear. The CDR3 runs to 14 residues. V dropped 1 base and J dropped 2 bases, with 9 bases sitting between them. Looked up from germline, CDR1 is MGHRA and CDR2 is YSYEKL. The CDR3 nucleotides are TGCGCCAGCAGCCAAGGGCGCAGTACCTACGAGCAGTACTTC. Translation: CASSQGRSTYEQYF.

V and J are TRBV11-2 and TRBJ2-1; 9 positions agree with TRBD1. After removal of 5 bases from V and 8 bases from J, the junction contained 16 bases not matched to a gene. The CDR3 sequence is 17 residues long. The V gene's germline CDR1 is SGHAT and CDR2 FQNNGV. The CDR3 nucleotides are TGTGCCAGCAGCCCAGTGGGGCCGGGACAGGGATTCGATGAGCAGTTCTTC. It yields the protein CASSPVGPGQGFDEQFF.

This clone has only one observation. V is TRBV5-1 and J is TRBJ2-2; a weak D match, TRBD2 (5 bases). The V gene lost 3 bases and the J gene lost 6 bases, with 18 bases spanning the gap. Germline loops: CDR1 SGHRS, CDR2 YFSETQ. There are 16 residues in the CDR3. CDR3 sequence (DNA): TGCGCCAGCAGCTCTTCTACAGCGGCAAGAGCCGGGGAGCTGTTTTTT. This gives the protein CASSSSTAARAGELFF.

This clone has only a few counts. The chain employs TRBV27 and TRBJ2-5; 7 bases fit TRBD1. The CDR3 is 16 amino acids. The ends lost 6 bases at V and 1 base at J; junction bases unmatched: 11. Germline loops: CDR1 MNHEY, CDR2 SMNVEV (reference sequence). The CDR3 loop reads CASRRQGWSIQETQYF. CDR3 DNA: TGTGCCAGCAGACGACAGGGTTGGTCCATCCAAGAGACCCAGTACTTC.

The genes are TRBV5-6 and TRBJ1-3; D unclear. This CDR3 is built from 12 residues. From germline, CDR1 is SGHDT and CDR2 YYEEEE. Trimming pared 0 bases from V and 4 bases from J, leaving 2 bases between. The CDR3 DNA sequence: TGTGCCAGCAGCTTGGCGGGAAACACCATATATTTT. Translation gives CASSLAGNTIYF.

The chain employs TRBV9 and TRBJ2-3, with TRBD2 matching over 11 bases. The CDR3 is 18 amino acids. Per germline, CDR1 SGDLS and CDR2 YYNGEE. V trimming: 5 bases; J trimming: 2 bases; junction bases outside the gene matches: 13. CDR3 in amino acids: CASSLTSGGSPNTDTQYF. The CDR3 coding sequence is TGTGCCAGCAGTCTAACTAGCGGGGGTTCCCCAAACACAGATACGCAGTATTTT.

This clone appeared once. The chain is built from TRBV7-8 and TRBJ1-5; D is ambiguous. With 4 bases removed from V and 3 bases from J, the gap between germline ends came to 19 bases. CDR1 SGHVS and CDR2 FQNEAQ come from the germline V gene. The CDR3 extends over 17 amino acids. The CDR3 sequence is CASSYLLTPGHNQPQHF. DNA for the CDR3: TGTGCCAGCAGCTACCTCCTCACACCGGGCCACAATCAGCCCCAGCATTTT.

This chain joins TRBV28 and TRBJ1-2; D is ambiguous. Trimming left V 5 bases short and J 5 bases short, with 15 bases between. The germline V gene has CDR1 MDHEN and CDR2 SYDVKM. This CDR3 spans 14 amino acids. CDR3 nucleotides: TGTGCCAGCAGTAGCGAACAGTTTCGGTATGGCTACACCTTC. This codes for CASSSEQFRYGYTF.

The CDR3 DNA sequence: TGCGCCAGCAGCTTGACTAGCGGGGGGGCCGGGGAGCTGTTTTTT. This translates into CASSLTSGGAGELFF. This chain links TRBV5-1 with TRBJ2-2, with 13 bases matching TRBD2. Germline CDR1 SGHRS, CDR2 YFSETQ. Trimming removed 1 base from V and 6 bases from J; junction bases left unmatched: 0. The CDR3 sequence is 15 residues long.

CDR3 DNA: TGTGCCAGCAGTTTAGGGTTGGACGAGCAGTACTTC. Translation: CASSLGLDEQYF. The chain recombines TRBV28 with TRBJ2-7; D is ambiguous. This CDR3 has 12 residues. CDR1 and CDR2 (germline): MDHEN, SYDVKM. V was clipped by 2 bases and J by 5 bases, with 7 bases between them.

V is TRBV10-1 and J is TRBJ2-7; a weak D match, TRBD1 (6 bases). From germline, CDR1 is WNHNN and CDR2 SYGVQD (reference sequence). The CDR3 totals 12 residues. V shed 4 bases and J shed 6 bases, with 10 bases lying between them. In nucleotides, the CDR3 is TGCGCCAGCAGTGGAGTGACAGGCGAGCAGTACTTC. Its translation: CASSGVTGEQYF.

The chain joins TRBV7-8 to TRBJ2-1, with D perhaps TRBD2 (6 bases). V was pared by 4 bases and J by 7 bases, with 11 bases between. The CDR3 runs to 13 residues. CDR1 is SGHVS and CDR2 is FQNEAQ in the germline V gene. This CDR3 reads CASSSGVRNEQFF. The CDR3 DNA sequence: TGTGCCAGCAGCTCGGGGGTGCGAAATGAGCAGTTCTTC.

V and J are TRBV7-8 and TRBJ2-3; D might be TRBD1 (5 bases). CDR1 is SGHVS and CDR2 is FQNEAQ in the germline V gene. The length of the CDR3 is 13 residues. V lost 3 bases to trimming and J lost 5 bases, with 9 bases between them. The CDR3 reads CASSLAGIDTQYF. In DNA form, the CDR3 reads TGTGCCAGCAGCTTGGCAGGGATAGATACGCAGTATTTT.

V usage is TRBV7-9 and J usage is TRBJ2-6; D is uncertain. The V end was cut by 0 bases, the J end by 0 bases, with 3 bases between. CDR1 is SEHNR and CDR2 is FQNEAQ in the germline V gene (reference sequence). The CDR3 consists of 15 residues. The CDR3 sequence is CASSLASSGANVLTF. CDR3 bases: TGTGCCAGCAGCTTAGCGTCCTCTGGGGCCAACGTCCTGACTTTC.